This T cell receptor (beta chain) was identified during a study of shared clonotypes between healthy human individuals. Across the study: Three CD4 naive, three CD4 memory, two CD8 naive and one CD8 memory plate were used per donor.

Naive CD8 isolation took CD45RO-negative cells positively selected for CCR7 and excluded terminally differentiated effector memory CD45RA+ cells. Those who donated were healthy HIV-negative adults, with no recent acute infections or vaccinations reported. Genomic DNA (from each subset) was split evenly across several immunoSEQ plates. Sequenced by immunoSEQ multiplex PCR; TCRdb stores in-frame clones only, minus some. The sample carries millions of clones, about 95% recorded once. Points from the study as a whole: Researchers sampled only blood; tissue repertoires likely differ.

This CDR3 is 14 amino acids long. The germline CDR1 and CDR2 sequences are MGHRA and YSYEKL. Trimming left V 1 base short and J 0 bases short, with 6 bases between. With regard to this clone: Antigen unknown.

This TCR was sampled from a man between 18 and 35 years old in good health. The chain recombines TRBV4-1 with TRBJ1-1; unclear D gene. Source material: naive CD8+ T cells sorted from blood. CDR3 in amino acids: CASSQGPVNTEAFF. In DNA form, the CDR3 reads TGCGCCAGCAGCCAAGGGCCCGTGAACACTGAAGCTTTCTTT.